This T cell receptor (beta chain) came from a study of cytomegalovirus exposure and HLA in healthy donors. Study-wide findings and caveats: A list of roughly 160 TCR beta chains associated with cytomegalovirus was given. Reportedly, HLA-A and HLA-B alleles of most subjects were accurately predicted from TCR beta. Another analysis was done later, and it associated 15,000 to 20,000 TCR beta sequences with HLA alleles at 0.05 false discovery rate.

About this clone: Its specificity is not known.

The PCR employed 60 Vbeta primers together with 13 Jbeta primers. Data came from immunoSEQ multiplex PCR; TCRdb stores just in-frame clones and leaves some out. The table gives about 150,000 clones; the top ten clones make up around 1.5% of it. V was pared by 4 bases and J by 0 bases, with 12 bases of the junction left unmatched. The CDR3 length is 19 residues. CDR1 and CDR2 (germline): LGHNA, YNFKEQ. This sequence originates from a woman aged 45-60 years in good health and CMV-seronegative. Sample: PBMCs. The J gene is TRBJ2-3, the V gene TRBV4-2, with 11 positions matching TRBD2. This chain's CDR3 is CASSLRGTSGKTSTDTQYF. CDR3 nucleotides: TGTGCCAGCAGCCTTAGGGGGACTAGCGGTAAGACTAGCACAGATACGCAGTATTTT.